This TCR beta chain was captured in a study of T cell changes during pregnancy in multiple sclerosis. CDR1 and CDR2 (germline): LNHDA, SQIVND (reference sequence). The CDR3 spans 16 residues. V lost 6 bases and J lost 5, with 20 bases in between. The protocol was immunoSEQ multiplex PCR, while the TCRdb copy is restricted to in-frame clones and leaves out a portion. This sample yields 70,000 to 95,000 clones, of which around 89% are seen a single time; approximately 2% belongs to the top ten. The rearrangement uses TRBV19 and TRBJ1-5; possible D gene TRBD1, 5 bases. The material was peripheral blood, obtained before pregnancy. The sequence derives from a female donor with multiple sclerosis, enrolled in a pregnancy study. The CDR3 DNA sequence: TGTGCCAGTAGGAGGCAGGCAGACAGTCCGTATCAGCCCCAGCATTTT. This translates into CASRRQADSPYQPQHF.